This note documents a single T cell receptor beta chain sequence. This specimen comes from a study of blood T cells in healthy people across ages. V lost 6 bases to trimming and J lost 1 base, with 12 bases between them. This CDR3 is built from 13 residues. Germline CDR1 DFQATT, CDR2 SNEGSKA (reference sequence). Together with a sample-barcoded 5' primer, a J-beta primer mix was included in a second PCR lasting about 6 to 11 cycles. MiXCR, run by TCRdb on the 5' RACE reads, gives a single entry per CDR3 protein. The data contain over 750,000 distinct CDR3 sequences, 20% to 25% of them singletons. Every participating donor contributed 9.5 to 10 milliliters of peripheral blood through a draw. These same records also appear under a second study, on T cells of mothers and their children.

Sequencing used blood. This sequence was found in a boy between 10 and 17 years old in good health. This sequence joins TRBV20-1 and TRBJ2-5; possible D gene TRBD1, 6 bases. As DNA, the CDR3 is TGCAGTGCCCCAAAAGGGGGCCAAGAGACCCAGTACTTC. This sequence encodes CSAPKGGQETQYF.